The 8 T cell receptor beta chains in this list originate from one sample, sequenced in a study of blood T cell repertoires in COVID-19. This table comes from immunoSEQ multiplex PCR, and its TCRdb copy is limited to in-frame clones, with some not included. The sample holds hundreds of thousands of clones; just under 85% are singletons and the top ten take approximately 1.9%. Sequencing was done on a sample of peripheral blood. These receptors were obtained from a woman aged 80 or over with acute or convalescent COVID-19.

The rearrangement links TRBV6-6 to TRBJ2-3; 12 nucleotides line up with TRBD1. The CDR3 spans 16 residues. The junction had 11 bases not matched to a gene; V was cut back by 6 bases and J by 7 bases. Germline CDR1 reads MNHNY; CDR2 reads SVGAGI (reference sequence). The CDR3 region is CASRNAGTGGLYTQYF. The CDR3, as DNA: TGTGCCAGCAGAAATGCCGGGACAGGGGGCTTGTATACGCAGTATTTT.

The chain links TRBV7-2 to TRBJ2-7; 8 bases align to TRBD2. V lost 5 bases to trimming and J lost 0 bases; unmatched junction nucleotides: 12. The CDR3 contains 17 residues. The germline V gene has CDR1 SGHTA and CDR2 FQGNSA. CDR3 sequence reads: CASSPSGGGVTSYEQYF. CDR3 DNA sequence: TGTGCCAGCAGCCCGAGCGGGGGAGGGGTTACCTCCTACGAGCAGTACTTC. Full variable domain (outside the CDR3, taken from reference TRBV7-2 and TRBJ2-7): GAGVSQSPSNKVTEKGKDVELRCDPISGHTALYWYRQSLGQGLEFLIYFQGNSAPDKSGLPSDRFSAERTGGSVSTLTIQRTQQEDSAVYLCASSPSGGGVTSYEQYFGPGTRLTVT.

V usage is TRBV5-1 and J usage is TRBJ2-2; 11 nucleotides match TRBD2. Per germline, CDR1 SGHRS and CDR2 YFSETQ. Unmatched junction bases numbered 6, after V lost 7 bases and J lost 4 bases. The CDR3 spans 15 residues. The CDR3 region is CASQPGLAVTGELFF. In DNA, the CDR3 is TGCGCCAGCCAGCCGGGACTAGCGGTCACCGGGGAGCTGTTTTTT.

The CDR3: CASSEQGTHEQYF. CDR3 DNA sequence: TGCGCCAGCAGCGAACAGGGTACTCACGAGCAGTACTTC. V and J are TRBV5-1 and TRBJ2-7; D perhaps matches TRBD1 (6 bases). Germline CDR1 reads SGHRS; CDR2 reads YFSETQ. V dropped 4 bases and J dropped 5 bases, with 13 bases sitting between them. The CDR3 has 13 amino acids.

The chain carries TRBV18 and TRBJ2-2, with D unresolved. V was cut by 4 bases and J by 3 bases, with 6 bases left in between. From germline, CDR1 is KGHSH and CDR2 LQKENI. CDR3 size: 13 residues. CDR3 coding DNA: TGTGCCAGCTCACTTCTCGACACCGGGGAGCTGTTTTTT. Its translation: CASSLLDTGELFF.

CDR3 coding DNA: TGTGCCAGTAGTGACAGGGGGCGGGATTATGGCTACACCTTC. It yields the protein CASSDRGRDYGYTF. The chain employs TRBV19 and TRBJ1-2; 10 bases are a match to TRBD1. J was trimmed by 5 bases and V by 5 bases; bases with no gene match: 5. The CDR3 covers 14 residues. The germline V gene encodes CDR1 LNHDA and CDR2 SQIVND (reference sequence).

This chain joins TRBV18 and TRBJ2-1, with 7 bases fitting TRBD2. The ends lost 2 bases at V and 7 bases at J; junction bases unmatched: 8. CDR1 KGHSH and CDR2 LQKENI come from the germline V gene. The CDR3 is 15 amino acids. CDR3 sequence reads: CASSPSTGGMNEQFF. CDR3 nucleotide sequence: TGTGCCAGCTCACCAAGTACGGGGGGTATGAATGAGCAGTTCTTC.

This chain links TRBV19 with TRBJ1-5; the match to TRBD1 covers 7 bases. The trim removed 5 bases at V and 1 base at J, leaving 8 bases unmatched. Per the germline V gene, CDR1 is LNHDA and CDR2 is SQIVND (reference sequence). The CDR3 loop spans 16 amino acids. The CDR3 loop is CASSQNRGLSNQPQHF. CDR3 sequence (DNA): TGTGCCAGTAGTCAAAACAGGGGTCTAAGCAATCAGCCCCAGCATTTT.